Included here is one T cell receptor (beta chain) sequence, with context. These data come from a study of OX40 agonist ivuxolimab in advanced cancers. Generated by immunoSEQ multiplex PCR, the TCRdb table keeps only in-frame clones and is missing some. The sample records about 20,000 clones, 65% to 85% being singletons. The CDR3 contains 17 residues. Trimming pared 2 bases from V and 0 bases from J, leaving 16 bases between. CDR1 LGHNA and CDR2 YNFKEQ come from the germline V gene. The sequencing used CD4+ or CD8+ T cells sorted from blood, collected in a trial of the OX40 agonist ivuxolimab. The gene calls are TRBV4-2 and TRBJ1-2; tentative D call: TRBD1 (5 bases). This TCR was sampled from an adult with an advanced solid tumor such as melanoma, head and neck, liver or kidney cancer. The CDR3 spells CASSQYLGHGTNYGYTF. DNA for the CDR3: TGTGCCAGCAGCCAATACTTAGGACATGGGACTAACTATGGCTACACCTTC.